This T cell receptor beta chain was profiled in a study of early T cells in non-severe SARS-CoV-2 infection. Study information: Bulk RNA from unsorted whole blood was sequenced; chains were unpaired.

This clonotype has a count of ten or more. Looked up from germline, CDR1 is SEHNR and CDR2 is FQNEAQ (reference sequence). The V and J ends lost 5 bases and 3 bases, in that order; junction bases with no gene match: 16. The CDR3 consists of 18 residues. TCRdb reprocessed the 5' RACE reads via MiXCR and lists one record per CDR3 protein. There are some 38,000 distinct CDR3 sequences in the sample; 5.5% occur only once, and 4% to 4.5% lies in the top ten. V usage is TRBV7-9 and J usage is TRBJ2-5, with 9 bases matching TRBD1. The sequences come from whole blood, collected at baseline. The sequence was obtained from an adult who was a healthcare worker with PCR-confirmed SARS-CoV-2 infection or an uninfected control (not recorded which). The chain's CDR3 is CASSTPRQGEVWEETQYF. The DNA of the CDR3 is TGTGCCAGCAGCACCCCGCGACAGGGGGAGGTTTGGGAAGAGACCCAGTACTTC.